This record covers a single T cell receptor beta chain. This CDR3 is 18 amino acids long. Per the germline V gene, CDR1 is MDHEN and CDR2 is SYDVKM. V dropped 2 bases and J dropped 0 bases, with 17 bases sitting between them. These data belong to a study of blood T cell repertoires in COVID-19. Study-level information: Samples taken during acute and convalescent COVID-19 were collected in the United States, Italy and Spain.

Authors' processing steps: Reference gene primer amplification yielded estimated nucleated cell counts. Using immunoSEQ multiplex PCR, the repertoire was profiled, and TCRdb retains in-frame clones only, with some absent. V and J calls and clone size are copied from that table; D and trimming were computed from the DNA. The sample has about 170,000 clones; about 80% are singletons. V usage is TRBV28 and J usage is TRBJ2-1; D gene uncertain. Sequencing was done on a sample of peripheral blood. This clonotype originated in an older man with active or convalescent COVID-19. This chain's CDR3 is CASSLGGTGPSSYNEQFF. In nucleotides, the CDR3 is TGTGCCAGCAGTTTAGGCGGCACGGGTCCTAGCTCCTACAATGAGCAGTTCTTC.